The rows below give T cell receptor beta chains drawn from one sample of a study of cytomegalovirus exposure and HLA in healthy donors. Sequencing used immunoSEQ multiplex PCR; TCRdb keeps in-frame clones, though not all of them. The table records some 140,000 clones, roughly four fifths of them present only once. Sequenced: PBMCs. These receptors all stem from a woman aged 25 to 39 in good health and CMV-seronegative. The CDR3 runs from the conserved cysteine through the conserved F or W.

CASSSQGGTEAFF,TRBV11-2,TRBJ1-1
CASSLLEQGDGYTF,TRBV7-2,TRBJ1-2
CASSYGDYGYTF,TRBV6-6,TRBJ1-2
CASSPKETQRETQYF,TRBV18,TRBJ2-5
CASSWRGNTEAFF,TRBV5-1,TRBJ1-1
CATSRGGLGAFNEKLFF,TRBV15,TRBJ1-4
CASSAQGPYEQYF,TRBV28,TRBJ2-7
CATSRETGGRSGYTF,TRBV15,TRBJ1-2
CASRRVPNQPQHF,TRBV6-6,TRBJ1-5
CASGTANNSPLHF,TRBV2,TRBJ1-6
CASSKAGASYEQYF,TRBV11-2,TRBJ2-7
CASSDGDYDGYTF,TRBV2,TRBJ1-2
CASSLEPANSPLHF,TRBV27,TRBJ1-6
CASSRPAGSGSVNQPQHF,TRBV4-1,TRBJ1-5
CASSPQGLMYEQYF,TRBV19,TRBJ2-7
CASIRAGATYEQYF,TRBV10-1,TRBJ2-7
CASSSLAGGIEQYF,TRBV11-2,TRBJ2-7
CASSLALRDRVVDTQYF,TRBV5-1,TRBJ2-3
CASSEVRGGETQYF,TRBV2,TRBJ2-5
CASASSAAGYKPLHF,TRBV2,TRBJ1-6
CASRGLPNTGELFF,TRBV28,TRBJ2-2
CASSVGGGYGYTF,TRBV9,TRBJ1-2
CASSFSGWETQYF,TRBV11-2,TRBJ2-5
CASSLRQNYGYTF,TRBV28,TRBJ1-2
CASKYGGSGNTIYF,TRBV13,TRBJ1-3
CASSFAGTTSYGYTF,TRBV27,TRBJ1-2
CASSQAGGEETQYF,TRBV4-1,TRBJ2-5
CASSLSGSGVGYTF,TRBV4-3,TRBJ1-2
CASSPGQGTYEQYF,TRBV7-6,TRBJ2-7
CASSLGGAGTEAFF,TRBV6-1,TRBJ1-1
CASRNGAYEQYF,TRBV28,TRBJ2-7
CASSLLGGTEAFF,TRBV28,TRBJ1-1
CASSQAGDYEQYF,TRBV4-1,TRBJ2-7
CASSQDTPLGQRGDSSNQPQHF,TRBV4-1,TRBJ1-5
CASSQELLAGKNEQFF,TRBV4-2,TRBJ2-1
CASNILAGGLDTQYF,TRBV10-2,TRBJ2-3
CASSLSQGGYTF,TRBV28,TRBJ1-2
CASSRTGVGDTQYF,TRBV7-3,TRBJ2-3
CASSSRDRGDTEAFF,TRBV5-1,TRBJ1-1
CASSSQGNTIYF,TRBV6-5,TRBJ1-3
CASSLIGQVNSPLHF,TRBV5-1,TRBJ1-6
CASSLTGGTGELFF,TRBV28,TRBJ2-2
CASSSRSGTGVSYGYTF,TRBV11-2,TRBJ1-2
CASSETGTGSTEAFF,TRBV5-1,TRBJ1-1
CAWTQIGGYEQYF,TRBV30,TRBJ2-7
CASSPSDRTAYGYTF,TRBV14,TRBJ1-2